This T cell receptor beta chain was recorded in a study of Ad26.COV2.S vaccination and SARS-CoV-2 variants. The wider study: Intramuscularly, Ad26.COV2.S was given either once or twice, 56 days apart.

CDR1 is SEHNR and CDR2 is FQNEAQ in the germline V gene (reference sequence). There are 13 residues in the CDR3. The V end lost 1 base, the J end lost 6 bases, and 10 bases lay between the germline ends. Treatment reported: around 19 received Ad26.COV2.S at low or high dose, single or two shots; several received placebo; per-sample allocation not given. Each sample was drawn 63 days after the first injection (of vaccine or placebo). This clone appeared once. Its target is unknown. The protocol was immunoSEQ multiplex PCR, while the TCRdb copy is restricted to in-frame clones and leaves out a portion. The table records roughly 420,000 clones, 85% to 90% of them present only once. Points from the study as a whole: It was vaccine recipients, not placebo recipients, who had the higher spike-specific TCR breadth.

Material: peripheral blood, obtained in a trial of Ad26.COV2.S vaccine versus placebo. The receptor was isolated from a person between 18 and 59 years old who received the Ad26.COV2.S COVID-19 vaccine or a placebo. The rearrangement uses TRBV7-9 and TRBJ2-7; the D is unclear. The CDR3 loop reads CASSLEAATEQYF. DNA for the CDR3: TGTGCCAGCAGCTTAGAGGCAGCTACCGAGCAGTACTTC.